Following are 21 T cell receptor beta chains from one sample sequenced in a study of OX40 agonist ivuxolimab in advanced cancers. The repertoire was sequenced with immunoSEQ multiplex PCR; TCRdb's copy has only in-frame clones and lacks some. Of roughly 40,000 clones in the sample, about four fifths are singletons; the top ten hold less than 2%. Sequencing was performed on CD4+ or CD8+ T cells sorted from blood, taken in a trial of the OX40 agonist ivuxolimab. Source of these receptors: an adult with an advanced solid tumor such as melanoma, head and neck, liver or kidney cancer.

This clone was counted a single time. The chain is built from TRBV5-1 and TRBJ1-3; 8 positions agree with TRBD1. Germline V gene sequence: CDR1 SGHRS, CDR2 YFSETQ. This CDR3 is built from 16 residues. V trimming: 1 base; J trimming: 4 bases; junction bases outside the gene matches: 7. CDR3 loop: CASSLSGGGLGNTIYF. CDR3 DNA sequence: TGCGCCAGCAGCTTGTCAGGGGGCGGTTTGGGAAACACCATATATTTT.

The CDR3 spells CAWSRLQGDQPQHF. The DNA of the CDR3 is TGTGCCTGGAGTCGGCTACAGGGAGATCAGCCCCAGCATTTT. The chain carries TRBV30 and TRBJ1-5, with a weak D call TRBD1 (6 bases). Looked up from germline, CDR1 is GTSNPN and CDR2 is SVGIG (reference sequence). V lost 2 bases and J lost 5, with 13 bases in between. CDR3 size: 14 residues. The full variable domain, with the rest looked up from reference TRBV30 and TRBJ1-5, is SQTIHQWPATLVQPVGSPLSLECTVEGTSNPNLYWYRQAAGRGLQLLFYSVGIGQISSEVPQNLSASRPQDRQFILSSKKLLLSDSGFYLCAWSRLQGDQPQHFGDGTRLSIL.

The CDR3 sequence is CASSLRTGMADTQYF. As DNA, the CDR3 is TGTGCCAGTAGCCTACGGACAGGGATGGCAGATACGCAGTATTTT. The gene calls are TRBV19 and TRBJ2-3; 8 bases are a match to TRBD1. The CDR3 runs 15 residues. V lost 6 bases and J lost 4; bases outside the gene matches: 9. Germline CDR1 LNHDA, CDR2 SQIVND (reference sequence).

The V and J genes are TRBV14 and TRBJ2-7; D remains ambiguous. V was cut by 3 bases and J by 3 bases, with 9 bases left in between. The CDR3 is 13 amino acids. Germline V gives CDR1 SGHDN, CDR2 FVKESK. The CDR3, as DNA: TGTGCCAGCAGCCATGATGGAGTCTACGAGCAGTACTTC. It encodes CASSHDGVYEQYF. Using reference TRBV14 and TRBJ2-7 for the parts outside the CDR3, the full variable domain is EAGVTQFPSHSVIEKGQTVTLRCDPISGHDNLYWYRRVMGKEIKFLLHFVKESKQDESGMPNNRFLAERTGGTYSTLKVQPAELEDSGVYFCASSHDGVYEQYFGPGTRLTVT.

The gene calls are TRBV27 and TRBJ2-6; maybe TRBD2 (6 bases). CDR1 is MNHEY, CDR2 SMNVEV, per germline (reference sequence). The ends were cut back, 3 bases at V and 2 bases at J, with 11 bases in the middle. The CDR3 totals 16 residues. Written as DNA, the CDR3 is TGTGCCAGCAGTTTTGGTCAGCGGGCTGGGGCCAACGTCCTGACTTTC. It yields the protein CASSFGQRAGANVLTF.

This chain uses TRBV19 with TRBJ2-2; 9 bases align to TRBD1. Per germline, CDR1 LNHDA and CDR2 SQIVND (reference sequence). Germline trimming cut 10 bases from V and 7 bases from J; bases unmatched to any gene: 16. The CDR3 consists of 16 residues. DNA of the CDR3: TGTGCCACGACCCAACTAGGGACAGGGTATGACGGGGAGCTGTTTTTT. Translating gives CATTQLGTGYDGELFF.

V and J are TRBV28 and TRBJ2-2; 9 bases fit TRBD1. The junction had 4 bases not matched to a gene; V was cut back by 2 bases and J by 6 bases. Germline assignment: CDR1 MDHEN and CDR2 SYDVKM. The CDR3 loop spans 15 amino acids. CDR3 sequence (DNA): TGTGCCAGCAGTTTAACCGACAGGGGGGCCGGGGAGCTGTTTTTT. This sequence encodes CASSLTDRGAGELFF.

Here the CDR3 DNA reads TGTGCCAGCAGTGAAGGAGGAAATGAGCAGTTCTTC. This sequence encodes CASSEGGNEQFF. The chain recombines TRBV6-1 with TRBJ2-1; D uncertain. There are 12 residues in the CDR3. Germline V gene data show CDR1 as MNHNS and CDR2 as SASEGT. Trimming took off 1 base at V and 7 bases at J, with 5 bases between the two ends.

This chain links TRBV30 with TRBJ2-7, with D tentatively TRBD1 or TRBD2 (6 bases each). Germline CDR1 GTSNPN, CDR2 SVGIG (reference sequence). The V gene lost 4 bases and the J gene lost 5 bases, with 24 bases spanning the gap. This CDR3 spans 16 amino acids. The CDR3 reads CAWMAPGGGNYHEQYF. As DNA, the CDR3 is TGTGCCTGGATGGCCCCCGGGGGCGGGAATTACCACGAGCAGTACTTC.

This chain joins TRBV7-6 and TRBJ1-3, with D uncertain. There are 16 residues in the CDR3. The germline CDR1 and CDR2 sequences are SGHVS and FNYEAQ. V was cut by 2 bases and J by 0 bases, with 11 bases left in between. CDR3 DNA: TGTGCCAGCAGCTTAATGGCCGGCGGCTCTGGAAACACCATATATTTT. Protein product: CASSLMAGGSGNTIYF.

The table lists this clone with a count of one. The CDR3: CASRAGGSTEAFF. DNA for the CDR3: TGTGCCAGCAGGGCAGGGGGGAGCACTGAAGCTTTCTTT. V is TRBV6-1 and J is TRBJ1-1; 7 positions match TRBD1. Trimming at V came to 6 bases and at J to 4 bases, leaving 5 bases not matched to a gene. The CDR3 length is 13 residues. The germline gives CDR1 MNHNS, CDR2 SASEGT.

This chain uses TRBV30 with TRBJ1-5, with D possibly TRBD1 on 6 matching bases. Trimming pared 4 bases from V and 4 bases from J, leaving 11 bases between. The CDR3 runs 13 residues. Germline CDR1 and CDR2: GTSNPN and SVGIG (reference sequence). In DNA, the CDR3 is TGTGCCTGGACCCAGGGGAGGAATCAGCCCCAGCATTTT. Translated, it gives CAWTQGRNQPQHF. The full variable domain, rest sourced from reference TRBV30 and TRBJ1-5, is SQTIHQWPATLVQPVGSPLSLECTVEGTSNPNLYWYRQAAGRGLQLLFYSVGIGQISSEVPQNLSASRPQDRQFILSSKKLLLSDSGFYLCAWTQGRNQPQHFGDGTRLSIL.

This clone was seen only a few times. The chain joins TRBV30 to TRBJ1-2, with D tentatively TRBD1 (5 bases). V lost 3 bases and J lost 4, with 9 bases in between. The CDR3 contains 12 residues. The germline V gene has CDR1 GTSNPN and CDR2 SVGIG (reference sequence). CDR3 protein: CAWSRDAYGYTF. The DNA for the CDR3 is TGTGCCTGGAGCCGGGACGCCTATGGCTACACCTTC.

In nucleotides, the CDR3 is TGTGCCAGCTTCCCCCGGGGGGATGGAACCGGGGAGCTGTTTTTT. It specifies CASFPRGDGTGELFF. V gene TRBV25-1 combines with J gene TRBJ2-2; TRBD2 matches at 7 bases. CDR3 length: 15 amino acids. CDR1 is MGHDK, CDR2 SYGVNS, per germline. V shed 8 bases, J shed 5 bases, and the junction held 11 bases outside the gene matches. The whole variable domain, filled in from reference TRBV25-1 and TRBJ2-2, reads EADIYQTPRYLVIGTGKKITLECSQTMGHDKMYWYQQDPGMELHLIHYSYGVNSTEKGDLSSESTVSRIRTEHFPLTLESARPSHTSQYLCASFPRGDGTGELFFGEGSRLTVL.

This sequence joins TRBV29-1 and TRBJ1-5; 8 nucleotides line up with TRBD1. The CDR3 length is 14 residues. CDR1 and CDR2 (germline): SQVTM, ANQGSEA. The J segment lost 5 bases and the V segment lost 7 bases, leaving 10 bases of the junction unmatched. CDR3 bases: TGCAGCGCTACGCTTGGGACAGGCCATCAGCCCCAGCATTTT. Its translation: CSATLGTGHQPQHF.

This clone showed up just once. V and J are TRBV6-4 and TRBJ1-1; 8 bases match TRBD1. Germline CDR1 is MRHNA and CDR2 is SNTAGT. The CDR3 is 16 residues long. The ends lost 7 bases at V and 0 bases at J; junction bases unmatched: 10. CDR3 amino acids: CASTERQGFMNTEAFF. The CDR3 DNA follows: TGTGCCAGCACCGAACGACAGGGGTTCATGAACACTGAAGCTTTCTTT.

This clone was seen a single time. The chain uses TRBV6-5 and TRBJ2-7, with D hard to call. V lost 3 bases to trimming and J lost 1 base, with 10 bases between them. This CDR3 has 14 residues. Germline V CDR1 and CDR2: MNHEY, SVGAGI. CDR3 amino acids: CASSYNDKSYEQYF. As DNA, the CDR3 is TGTGCCAGCAGTTATAATGACAAGTCCTACGAGCAGTACTTC.

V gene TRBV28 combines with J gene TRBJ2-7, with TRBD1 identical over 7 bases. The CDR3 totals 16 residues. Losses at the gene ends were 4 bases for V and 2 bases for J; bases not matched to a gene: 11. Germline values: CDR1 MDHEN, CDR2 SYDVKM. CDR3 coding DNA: TGTGCCAGCAGTTCCGACAGGGCCCCTAGCACCTACGAGCAGTACTTC. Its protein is CASSSDRAPSTYEQYF.

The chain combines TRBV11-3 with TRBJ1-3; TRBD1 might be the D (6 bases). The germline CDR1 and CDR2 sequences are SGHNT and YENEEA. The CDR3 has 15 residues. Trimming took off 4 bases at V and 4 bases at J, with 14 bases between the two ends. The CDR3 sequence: CASSSPDRSGNTIYF. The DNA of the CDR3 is TGTGCCAGCAGCTCCCCGGACAGATCAGGAAACACCATATATTTT.

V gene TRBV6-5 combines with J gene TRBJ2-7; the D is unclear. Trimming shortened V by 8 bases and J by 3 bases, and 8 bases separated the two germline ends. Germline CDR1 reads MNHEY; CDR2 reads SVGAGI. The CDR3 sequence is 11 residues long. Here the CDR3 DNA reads TGTGCCAGCTCTAATAGCTACGAGCAGTACTTC. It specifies CASSNSYEQYF.

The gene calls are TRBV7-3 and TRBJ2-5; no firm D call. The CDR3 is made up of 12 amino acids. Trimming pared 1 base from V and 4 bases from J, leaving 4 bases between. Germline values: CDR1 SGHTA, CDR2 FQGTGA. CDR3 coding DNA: TGTGCCAGCAGCTTAAACGGAGAGACCCAGTACTTC. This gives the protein CASSLNGETQYF.